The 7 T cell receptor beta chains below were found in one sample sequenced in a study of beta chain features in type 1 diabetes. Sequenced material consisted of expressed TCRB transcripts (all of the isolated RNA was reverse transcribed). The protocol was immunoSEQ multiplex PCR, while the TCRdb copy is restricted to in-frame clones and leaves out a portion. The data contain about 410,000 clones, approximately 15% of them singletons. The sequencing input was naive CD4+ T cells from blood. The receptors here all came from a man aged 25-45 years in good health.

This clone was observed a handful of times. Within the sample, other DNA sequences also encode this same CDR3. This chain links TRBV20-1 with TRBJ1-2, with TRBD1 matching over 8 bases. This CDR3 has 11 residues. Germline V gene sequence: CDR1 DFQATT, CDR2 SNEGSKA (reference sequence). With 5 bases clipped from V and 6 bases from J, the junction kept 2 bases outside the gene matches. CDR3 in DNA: TGCAGTGCTCGGACAGGGAATGGCTACACCTTC. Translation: CSARTGNGYTF.

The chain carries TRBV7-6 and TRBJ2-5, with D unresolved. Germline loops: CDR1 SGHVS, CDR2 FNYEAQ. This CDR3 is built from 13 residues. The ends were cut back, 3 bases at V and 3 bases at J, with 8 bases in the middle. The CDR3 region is CASSFKAKETQYF. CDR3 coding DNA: TGTGCCAGCAGCTTTAAGGCAAAAGAGACCCAGTACTTC.

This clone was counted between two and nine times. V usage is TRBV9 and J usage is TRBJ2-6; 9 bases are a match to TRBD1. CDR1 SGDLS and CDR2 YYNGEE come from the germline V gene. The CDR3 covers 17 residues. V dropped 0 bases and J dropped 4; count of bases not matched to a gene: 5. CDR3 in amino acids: CASSVVGQGPGANVLTF. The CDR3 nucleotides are TGTGCCAGCAGCGTAGTGGGACAGGGTCCCGGGGCCAACGTCCTGACTTTC.

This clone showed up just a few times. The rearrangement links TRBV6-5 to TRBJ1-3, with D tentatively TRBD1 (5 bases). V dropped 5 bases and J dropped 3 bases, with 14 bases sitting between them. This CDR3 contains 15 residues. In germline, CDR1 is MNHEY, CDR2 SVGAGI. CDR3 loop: CASSPLAGHGNTIYF. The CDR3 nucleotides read TGTGCCAGCAGTCCTCTGGCAGGGCATGGAAACACCATATATTTT.

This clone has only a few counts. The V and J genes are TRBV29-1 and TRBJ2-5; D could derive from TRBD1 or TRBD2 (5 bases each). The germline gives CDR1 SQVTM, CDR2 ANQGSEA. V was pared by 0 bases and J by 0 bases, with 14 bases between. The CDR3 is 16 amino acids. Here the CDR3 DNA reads TGCAGCGTTGAAGATCTTTGGGGGACCGACCAAGAGACCCAGTACTTC. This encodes CSVEDLWGTDQETQYF. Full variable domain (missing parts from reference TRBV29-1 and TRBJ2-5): SAVISQKPSRDICQRGTSLTIQCQVDSQVTMMFWYRQQPGQSLTLIATANQGSEATYESGFVIDKFPISRPNLTFSTLTVSNMSPEDSSIYLCSVEDLWGTDQETQYFGPGTRLLVL.

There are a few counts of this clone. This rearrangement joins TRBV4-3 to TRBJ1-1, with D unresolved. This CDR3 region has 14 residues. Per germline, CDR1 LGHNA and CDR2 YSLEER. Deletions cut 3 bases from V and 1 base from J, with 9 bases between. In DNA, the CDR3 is TGCGCCAGCAGCCAGACTACATGGAACACTGAAGCTTTCTTT. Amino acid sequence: CASSQTTWNTEAFF.

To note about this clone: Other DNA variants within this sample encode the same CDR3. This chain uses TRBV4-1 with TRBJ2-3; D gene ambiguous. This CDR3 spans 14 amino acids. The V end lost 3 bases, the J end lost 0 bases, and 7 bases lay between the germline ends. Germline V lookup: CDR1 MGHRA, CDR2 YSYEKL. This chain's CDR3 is CASSQGASTDTQYF. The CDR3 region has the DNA TGCGCCAGCAGCCAGGGTGCTAGCACAGATACGCAGTATTTT.